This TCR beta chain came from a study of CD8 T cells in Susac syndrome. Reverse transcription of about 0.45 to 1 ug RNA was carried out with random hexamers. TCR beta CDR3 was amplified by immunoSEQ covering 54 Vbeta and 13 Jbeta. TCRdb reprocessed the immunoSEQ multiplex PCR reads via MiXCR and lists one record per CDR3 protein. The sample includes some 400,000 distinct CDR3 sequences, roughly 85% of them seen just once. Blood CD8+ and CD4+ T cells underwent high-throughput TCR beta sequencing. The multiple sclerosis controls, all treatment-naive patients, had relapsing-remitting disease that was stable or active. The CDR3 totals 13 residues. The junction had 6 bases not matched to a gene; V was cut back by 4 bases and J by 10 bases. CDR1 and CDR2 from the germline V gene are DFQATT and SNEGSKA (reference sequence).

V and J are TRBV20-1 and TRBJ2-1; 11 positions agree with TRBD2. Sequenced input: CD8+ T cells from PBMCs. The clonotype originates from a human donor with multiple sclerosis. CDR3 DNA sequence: TGCAGTGCTACAACGGGACTAGCGGCAGAGCAGTTCTTC. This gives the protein CSATTGLAAEQFF.